Listed here are 9 T cell receptor beta chains from one sample, sequenced in a study of cytomegalovirus exposure and HLA in healthy donors. A multiplex PCR was run with 60 Vbeta primers and 13 Jbeta primers. Produced via immunoSEQ multiplex PCR; TCRdb's table is partial and in-frame only. The sample lists about 200,000 clones, around 80% seen once, with 3.5% to 5% in the top ten. Input material: PBMCs. The receptors come from a woman aged 25 to 39 in good health and CMV-seropositive.

CDR3 protein: CASSPRGQGGVYEQYF. The CDR3 nucleotides read TGTGCCAGTAGTCCCAGGGGACAGGGAGGTGTCTACGAGCAGTACTTC. The chain couples TRBV19 to TRBJ2-7; 9 nucleotides line up with TRBD1. Germline CDR1 reads LNHDA; CDR2 reads SQIVND (reference sequence). V trimming: 5 bases; J trimming: 3 bases; junction bases outside the gene matches: 11. This CDR3 spans 16 amino acids.

V is TRBV6-1 and J is TRBJ2-7, with D unresolved. Deletions cut 3 bases from V and 5 bases from J, with 14 bases between. Germline V CDR1 and CDR2: MNHNS, SASEGT. This CDR3 has 14 residues. CDR3 sequence: CASSEIQTGDEQYF. For the CDR3, the DNA is TGTGCCAGCAGTGAGATCCAGACGGGTGACGAGCAGTACTTC.

This sequence joins TRBV18 and TRBJ1-1; the D is unclear. Germline V gives CDR1 KGHSH, CDR2 LQKENI. The CDR3 contains 15 residues. Trimming took 0 bases from V and 4 from J, leaving 12 bases between them. The CDR3 loop is CASSPPEGISTEAFF. CDR3 nucleotide sequence: TGTGCCAGCTCACCACCGGAGGGTATTAGCACTGAAGCTTTCTTT. The full variable domain, rest sourced from reference TRBV18 and TRBJ1-1, is NAGVMQNPRHLVRRRGQEARLRCSPMKGHSHVYWYRQLPEEGLKFMVYLQKENIIDESGMPKERFSAEFPKEGPSILRIQQVVRGDSAAYFCASSPPEGISTEAFFGQGTRLTVV.

The chain recombines TRBV7-2 with TRBJ2-7; perhaps TRBD2 as D (6 bases). Germline assignment: CDR1 SGHTA and CDR2 FQGNSA. V was cut by 3 bases and J by 2 bases, with 14 bases left in between. This CDR3 contains 15 residues. The CDR3 loop reads CASSLASEPTYEQYF. The CDR3 bases are TGTGCCAGCAGCTTGGCTAGCGAGCCTACCTACGAGCAGTACTTC.

This clone was recorded once. This chain uses TRBV29-1 with TRBJ1-3; TRBD1 matches 9 bases. V trimming: 5 bases; J trimming: 0 bases; junction bases outside the gene matches: 2. This CDR3 region has 14 residues. Germline CDR1 and CDR2: SQVTM and ANQGSEA. The CDR3 nucleotides read TGCAGCGTTTGGGACAGGGTCTCTGGAAACACCATATATTTT. Encoded protein: CSVWDRVSGNTIYF.

V and J are TRBV6-1 and TRBJ1-1; D possibly corresponds to TRBD1 (6 bases). This CDR3 has 17 amino acids. Per the germline V gene, CDR1 is MNHNS and CDR2 is SASEGT. V lost 2 bases and J lost 7, with 23 bases in between. This CDR3 is CASSEWGGRLVLGEAFF. The CDR3 DNA sequence: TGTGCCAGCAGTGAATGGGGGGGGCGCTTGGTTCTCGGTGAAGCTTTCTTT.

The chain has TRBV7-9 and TRBJ2-7, with D unresolved. The V gene lost 0 bases and the J gene lost 9 bases, with 12 bases spanning the gap. The CDR3 extends over 13 amino acids. The germline gives CDR1 SEHNR, CDR2 FQNEAQ (reference sequence). CDR3 DNA sequence: TGTGCCAGCAGCTTAGCGCCCCTAGAAGGGCAGTACTTC. Translation gives CASSLAPLEGQYF.

V gene TRBV7-6 combines with J gene TRBJ1-2; tentative D call: TRBD1 (6 bases). This CDR3 region has 13 residues. With 1 base removed from V and 3 bases from J, the gap between germline ends came to 6 bases. Germline CDR1 and CDR2: SGHVS and FNYEAQ. The CDR3 loop reads CASSLDRDYGYTF. CDR3 nucleotides: TGTGCCAGCAGCTTAGACAGGGACTATGGCTACACCTTC.

This clone has just a few counts. V gene TRBV5-1 combines with J gene TRBJ1-3; 7 positions match TRBD1. J lost 2 bases, V lost 4 bases, and 3 bases had no gene match. Germline CDR1 and CDR2: SGHRS and YFSETQ. CDR3 length equals 14 residues. The CDR3 DNA reads as TGCGCCAGCAGCGATGACAGGGCTGGAAACACCATATATTTT. This translates into CASSDDRAGNTIYF.